The 14 T cell receptor beta chains presented below share a single source sample, sequenced in a study of T cell clonotyping in hematopoietic cell transplantation. As to time point: recipient sample about 28 days before transplant, after cytoreduction. Repertoires were generated with immunoSEQ multiplex PCR, while TCRdb's copy carries only in-frame clones and drops some. The data hold around 80,000 clones, with almost 97% observed a single time. The specimen comprised peripheral blood mononuclear cells, sampled before stem cell transplant. The receptors stem from a woman between 50 and 59 years old with acute myeloid leukemia. Some clones in this sample may be carry-over from other donors' samples.

A single count supports this clone. The chain couples TRBV5-6 to TRBJ1-2, with D perhaps matching TRBD1 (6 bases). The CDR3 sequence is 14 residues long. The V end lost 4 bases, the J end lost 5 bases, and 15 bases lay between the germline ends. Germline-derived CDR1 and CDR2 are SGHDT and YYEEEE. The CDR3 DNA follows: TGTGCCAGCAGCGGAAACAGGGTGACGTATGGCTACACCTTC. It specifies CASSGNRVTYGYTF.

The rearrangement links TRBV28 to TRBJ2-7, with 11 bases that match TRBD1. CDR1 and CDR2 (germline): MDHEN, SYDVKM. After removal of 6 bases from V and 2 bases from J, the junction contained 6 bases not matched to a gene. The CDR3 spans 15 residues. CDR3 coding DNA: TGTGCCAGCAGCCCCGGGACAGGGGGTACCTACGAGCAGTACTTC. As protein: CASSPGTGGTYEQYF.

The rearrangement uses TRBV7-8 and TRBJ1-1; tentative D call: TRBD1 (6 bases). The CDR3 loop spans 14 amino acids. CDR1 and CDR2 from the germline V gene are SGHVS and FQNEAQ. Trimming took off 5 bases at V and 4 bases at J, with 14 bases between the two ends. The DNA for the CDR3 is TGTGCCAGCAGCCTAACAGGGCGCATCACTGAAGCTTTCTTT. Residues: CASSLTGRITEAFF.

J is TRBJ2-7 and V is TRBV5-1; weak D call: TRBD1 (6 bases). Germline loops: CDR1 SGHRS, CDR2 YFSETQ. V was clipped by 5 bases and J by 7 bases, with 22 bases between them. This CDR3 is 15 amino acids long. CDR3 amino acids: CASRANRDIVVEQYF. Here the CDR3 DNA reads TGCGCCAGCAGAGCAAACCGGGACATAGTAGTGGAGCAGTACTTC.

Turning to this clone: This same CDR3 is encoded by further DNA sequences in the sample. The chain employs TRBV9 and TRBJ2-7, with D tentatively TRBD2 (6 bases). Trimming removed 0 bases at V and 2 bases at J, with 9 bases between. This CDR3 contains 14 residues. Germline V gene lookup returns CDR1 SGDLS and CDR2 YYNGEE. The CDR3 loop is CASSVGGTAYEQYF. CDR3 nucleotide sequence: TGTGCCAGCAGCGTAGGAGGGACTGCCTACGAGCAGTACTTC.

Here the CDR3 reads CAWRNTWTGGFHEQYF. In DNA, the CDR3 is TGTGCCTGGAGGAATACTTGGACAGGGGGCTTCCACGAGCAGTACTTC. The chain uses TRBV30 and TRBJ2-7, with 11 bases that match TRBD1. V was clipped by 3 bases and J by 5 bases; unmatched bases: 12. The CDR3 is 16 amino acids. Germline assignment: CDR1 GTSNPN and CDR2 SVGIG (reference sequence).

The chain links TRBV5-1 to TRBJ2-3, with 10 bases aligning to TRBD2. The V and J ends lost 4 bases and 8 bases, in that order; junction bases with no gene match: 13. The CDR3 is 16 amino acids. Germline V CDR1 and CDR2: SGHRS, YFSETQ. The CDR3, as DNA: TGCGCCAGCAGCCCGAGTGTAGCGGGAGGAGCTGGTACGCAGTATTTT. This translates into CASSPSVAGGAGTQYF. Looking up the rest from reference TRBV5-1 and TRBJ2-3 gives the full variable domain: KAGVTQTPRYLIKTRGQQVTLSCSPISGHRSVSWYQQTPGQGLQFLFEYFSETQRNKGNFPGRFSGRQFSNSRSEMNVSTLELGDSALYLCASSPSVAGGAGTQYFGPGTRLTVL.

The V call is TRBV5-5, the J call TRBJ1-2, with D possibly being TRBD1 (5 bases). The CDR3 is 14 residues long. Germline V gene data show CDR1 as SGHKS and CDR2 as YYEKEE (reference sequence). V was clipped by 3 bases and J by 8 bases, with 17 bases between them. DNA of the CDR3: TGTGCCAGCAGCTCGACAGACCTTATTAGCGGCTACACCTTC. This encodes CASSSTDLISGYTF. The whole variable domain, filled in from reference TRBV5-5 and TRBJ1-2, reads DAGVTQSPTHLIKTRGQQVTLRCSPISGHKSVSWYQQVLGQGPQFIFQYYEKEERGRGNFPDRFSARQFPNYSSELNVNALLLGDSALYLCASSSTDLISGYTFGSGTRLTVV.

The gene calls are TRBV7-2 and TRBJ1-2, with 7 bases lining up with TRBD1. Unmatched junction bases numbered 8, after V lost 4 bases and J lost 6 bases. This CDR3 is 14 amino acids long. The germline V gene encodes CDR1 SGHTA and CDR2 FQGNSA. DNA of the CDR3: TGTGCCAGCAGCTCCACGACAGGGAGGGATGGCTACACCTTC. Its translation: CASSSTTGRDGYTF.

The chain joins TRBV14 to TRBJ1-3; perhaps TRBD1 as D (6 bases). The CDR3 consists of 15 residues. The V gene lost 3 bases and the J gene lost 4 bases, with 13 bases spanning the gap. Looked up from germline, CDR1 is SGHDN and CDR2 is FVKESK. CDR3 DNA sequence: TGTGCCAGCAGCCACATGACAGGATGGGGAAACACCATATATTTT. As protein: CASSHMTGWGNTIYF.

V gene TRBV14 combines with J gene TRBJ2-5; 8 nucleotides match TRBD1. The CDR3 sequence is 14 residues long. Germline V gene sequence: CDR1 SGHDN, CDR2 FVKESK. V lost 5 bases, J lost 5 bases, and 7 bases stayed unmatched. The CDR3 nucleotides are TGTGCCAGCAGCGCGCGACAGGGGATGGAGACCCAGTACTTC. It translates to CASSARQGMETQYF.

This chain connects TRBV5-8 to TRBJ1-1; 9 bases are shared with TRBD1. The CDR3 loop spans 14 amino acids. CDR1 SGHTS and CDR2 YDEGEE come from the germline V gene. With 1 base clipped from V and 5 bases from J, the junction kept 3 bases outside the gene matches. This CDR3 is CASSLNRGRTEAFF. The CDR3 DNA reads as TGTGCCAGCAGCTTGAACAGGGGGCGAACTGAAGCTTTCTTT.

The chain employs TRBV6-5 and TRBJ2-7; D remains ambiguous. The germline V gene encodes CDR1 MNHEY and CDR2 SVGAGI. This CDR3 region has 15 residues. V was shortened by 0 bases and J by 2 bases, with 11 bases between the two germline ends. The chain's CDR3 is CASSYSVAGPYEQYF. The CDR3 region has the DNA TGTGCCAGCAGTTACTCGGTTGCAGGCCCCTACGAGCAGTACTTC.

The rearrangement links TRBV19 to TRBJ1-6; a possible D gene is TRBD1 (6 bases). Between the trimmed V and J ends, which lost 1 base and 0 bases, there was a span of 10 bases. Germline V CDR1 and CDR2: LNHDA, SQIVND (reference sequence). The CDR3 contains 17 residues. As DNA, the CDR3 is TGTGCCAGTAGTATAGGGCAGGGGAGCTCCTATAATTCACCCCTCCACTTT. This codes for CASSIGQGSSYNSPLHF.